The 28 T cell receptor beta chains in this list originate from one sample, sequenced in a study of beta chain features in type 1 diabetes. Reverse transcribing all isolated RNA meant expressed TCRB transcripts were sequenced. Data came from immunoSEQ multiplex PCR; TCRdb stores just in-frame clones and leaves some out. The table has 350,000 or so clones, less than 20% seen once. Sequences were obtained from naive CD4+ T cells from blood. The receptors stem from a woman under 30 in good health.

About this clone itself: Germline and junction disagree at one end, which may indicate a read error. The chain has TRBV30 and TRBJ2-1; D is perhaps TRBD2 (5 bases). Germline assignment: CDR1 GTSNPN and CDR2 SVGIG (reference sequence). The CDR3 has 12 residues. The CDR3 DNA sequence: TGTGCCTGGAGGGGGAGTTGGAATGGGCAGTTCTTC. Translation gives CAWRGSWNGQFF.

This clone was observed a few times. The chain has TRBV19 and TRBJ2-7, with 8 bases aligning to TRBD1. Germline trimming cut 5 bases from V and 2 bases from J; bases unmatched to any gene: 8. The CDR3 is 15 residues long. CDR1 and CDR2 from the germline V gene are LNHDA and SQIVND (reference sequence). The chain's CDR3 is CASSSRQGRTYEQYF. The DNA for the CDR3 is TGTGCCAGTAGTTCCAGACAGGGGCGAACCTACGAGCAGTACTTC.

The chain joins TRBV5-1 to TRBJ2-3; 9 nucleotides agree with TRBD2. The V and J ends lost 1 base and 1 base, in that order; junction bases with no gene match: 1. Germline V gene lookup returns CDR1 SGHRS and CDR2 YFSETQ. The CDR3 is 15 amino acids. CDR3 DNA sequence: TGCGCCAGCAGCTTGCGGACTAGCGGCACAGATACGCAGTATTTT. Residues: CASSLRTSGTDTQYF.

This clone occurred a few times. The chain carries TRBV7-8 and TRBJ1-2, with 10 nucleotides matching TRBD1. In germline, CDR1 is SGHVS, CDR2 FQNEAQ. The trim removed 5 bases at V and 7 bases at J, leaving 1 base unmatched. There are 12 residues in the CDR3. The chain's CDR3 is CASSRTGGGYTF. CDR3 nucleotides: TGTGCCAGCAGCCGGACAGGGGGTGGCTACACCTTC. The full variable domain, its missing parts supplied by reference TRBV7-8 and TRBJ1-2, is GAGVSQSPRYKVAKRGQDVALRCDPISGHVSLFWYQQALGQGPEFLTYFQNEAQLDKSGLPSDRFFAERPEGSVSTLKIQRTQQEDSAVYLCASSRTGGGYTFGSGTRLTVV.

This clone occurred once. The chain recombines TRBV4-1 with TRBJ2-4; D unresolved. Germline V gives CDR1 MGHRA, CDR2 YSYEKL. The CDR3 length is 14 residues. The ends were cut back, 3 bases at V and 9 bases at J, with 15 bases in the middle. The CDR3 coding sequence is TGCGCCAGCAGCCAGGAACCAACGGGTGGCATTCAGTACTTC. Its translation: CASSQEPTGGIQYF.

This clone occurred a few times. V usage is TRBV7-9 and J usage is TRBJ2-1; D perhaps matches TRBD2 (6 bases). This CDR3 has 16 residues. Germline V CDR1 and CDR2: SEHNR, FQNEAQ (reference sequence). Trimming took off 5 bases at V and 7 bases at J, with 21 bases between the two ends. The CDR3 DNA reads as TGTGCCAGCAGCATTCTCGGGGGAGTCGGCTCGAATGAGCAGTTCTTC. Its translation: CASSILGGVGSNEQFF.

This clone was recorded a few times. This rearrangement joins TRBV29-1 to TRBJ2-7, with 8 bases aligning to TRBD1. The CDR3 covers 17 residues. Germline V CDR1 and CDR2: SQVTM, ANQGSEA. V shed 5 bases and J 2 bases; nucleotides not matched to a gene: 17. CDR3 protein: CSVSAPRVGTGPYEQYF. CDR3 sequence (DNA): TGCAGCGTTTCGGCCCCGAGGGTCGGGACAGGCCCCTACGAGCAGTACTTC.

The chain joins TRBV25-1 to TRBJ2-1; maybe TRBD2 (7 bases). The CDR3 has 15 residues. Trimming shortened V by 7 bases and J by 6 bases, and 19 bases separated the two germline ends. The germline V gene encodes CDR1 MGHDK and CDR2 SYGVNS. The CDR3 coding sequence is TGTGCCAGCAACCAGGCGGGGGCCGCTACCAATGAGCAGTTCTTC. It codes for CASNQAGAATNEQFF.

This clone has a handful of counts. DNA for the CDR3: TGCGCCAGCAGCTTGGCCCCGGGACTCTACGAGCAGTACTTC. Encoded protein: CASSLAPGLYEQYF. The chain is built from TRBV5-1 and TRBJ2-7, with D maybe TRBD2 (6 bases). V was pared by 0 bases and J by 3 bases, with 10 bases between. The germline CDR1 and CDR2 sequences are SGHRS and YFSETQ. The CDR3 has 14 amino acids.

This clone was found a few times. This chain uses TRBV30 with TRBJ1-2; no reliable D call. CDR3 length equals 16 residues. The germline V gene encodes CDR1 GTSNPN and CDR2 SVGIG (reference sequence). V was shortened by 3 bases and J by 0 bases, with 17 bases between the two germline ends. The CDR3 sequence is CAWRAPRTGTNYGYTF. The DNA for the CDR3 is TGTGCCTGGAGGGCCCCGAGGACGGGAACTAACTATGGCTACACCTTC.

This clone was seen a handful of times. The rearrangement uses TRBV18 and TRBJ2-1; the D gene is possibly TRBD1 (6 bases). CDR1 is KGHSH, CDR2 LQKENI, per germline. V lost 3 bases to trimming and J lost 1 base, with 10 bases between them. The CDR3 length is 15 residues. The CDR3 loop reads CASSPGQLSYNEQFF. The DNA of the CDR3 is TGTGCCAGCTCACCTGGACAGTTATCCTACAATGAGCAGTTCTTC.

This clone is a singleton in its sample. The same CDR3 can be traced to other DNA sequences in this sample. The chain links TRBV14 to TRBJ2-3, with D tentatively TRBD2 (5 bases). The germline CDR1 and CDR2 sequences are SGHDN and FVKESK. V shed 4 bases and J shed 5 bases, with 10 bases lying between them. The CDR3 length is 13 residues. The CDR3 here is CASSPAGGDTQYF. CDR3 DNA: TGTGCCAGCAGCCCGGCGGGCGGAGATACGCAGTATTTT.

This clone has a handful of counts. V usage is TRBV29-1 and J usage is TRBJ1-2; 9 bases line up with TRBD1. The CDR3 has 14 amino acids. The V gene end was trimmed by 7 bases and the J gene end by 3 bases; junction bases not matched to a gene: 9. Germline V CDR1 and CDR2: SQVTM, ANQGSEA. The CDR3 DNA is TGCAGCGGACTACAGGGGGCGCCGGACTATGGCTACACCTTC. It yields the protein CSGLQGAPDYGYTF.

This clone was seen a few times. This chain links TRBV7-2 with TRBJ2-3; 7 bases align to TRBD2. With 3 bases clipped from V and 4 bases from J, the junction kept 13 bases outside the gene matches. Germline CDR1 is SGHTA and CDR2 is FQGNSA. This CDR3 is 17 amino acids long. As DNA, the CDR3 is TGTGCCAGCAGCTTTCAGCGGGGCGGGGGAAGAGCAGATACGCAGTATTTT. Its translation is CASSFQRGGGRADTQYF.

The chain recombines TRBV25-1 with TRBJ1-2; TRBD1 agrees at 7 bases. The CDR3 runs 14 residues. The V gene's germline CDR1 is MGHDK and CDR2 SYGVNS. The junction had 6 bases not matched to a gene; V was cut back by 4 bases and J by 4 bases. In DNA form, the CDR3 reads TGTGCCAGCAGTGTGAGAGGGGGCATCTATGGCTACACCTTC. Its translation: CASSVRGGIYGYTF.

The genes are TRBV6-6 and TRBJ2-6; 10 bases match TRBD1. Losses at the gene ends were 5 bases for V and 2 bases for J; bases not matched to a gene: 3. This CDR3 spans 16 amino acids. From germline, CDR1 is MNHNY and CDR2 SVGAGI (reference sequence). CDR3 sequence reads: CASSRQGATGANVLTF. CDR3 bases: TGTGCCAGCAGTCGACAGGGGGCCACTGGGGCCAACGTCCTGACTTTC.

This clone has just a few counts. The gene calls are TRBV5-1 and TRBJ1-2, with 7 bases identical to TRBD1. The V segment lost 3 bases and the J segment 4 bases; nucleotides outside the gene matches: 6. Germline-derived CDR1 and CDR2 are SGHRS and YFSETQ. The CDR3 runs 14 residues. The CDR3 bases are TGCGCCAGCAGCTCGGGGGACAGAGTCTATGGCTACACCTTC. Protein: CASSSGDRVYGYTF.

This chain connects TRBV5-1 to TRBJ2-5; TRBD1 matches at 9 bases. The V gene's germline CDR1 is SGHRS and CDR2 YFSETQ. J lost 3 bases, V lost 0 bases, and 3 bases had no gene match. The CDR3 extends over 15 amino acids. DNA for the CDR3: TGCGCCAGCAGCTTGGCCGGGACAGGGAAAGAGACCCAGTACTTC. Translation: CASSLAGTGKETQYF.

In this sample, this clone turned up a few times. An end of the junction differs from the germline gene, which may be a read error. This chain connects TRBV5-1 to TRBJ1-1, with D perhaps matching TRBD1 (6 bases). CDR1 SGHRS and CDR2 YFSETQ come from the germline V gene. There are 13 residues in the CDR3. This chain's CDR3 is CASSRTGNSEAFF. The CDR3 region has the DNA TGCGCCAGCAGCCGCACAGGGAACTCTGAAGCTTTCTTT.

This sequence joins TRBV7-8 and TRBJ2-5, with 9 bases matching TRBD1. V shed 5 bases, J shed 2 bases, and the junction held 0 bases outside the gene matches. The CDR3 has 13 amino acids. Per germline, CDR1 SGHVS and CDR2 FQNEAQ. In nucleotides, the CDR3 is TGTGCCAGCAGCGGGACAGGGCAAGAGACCCAGTACTTC. Its protein is CASSGTGQETQYF.

The chain uses TRBV7-2 and TRBJ1-4; the match to TRBD1 covers 8 bases. The ends lost 5 bases at V and 5 bases at J; junction bases unmatched: 4. Germline CDR1 is SGHTA and CDR2 is FQGNSA. There are 14 residues in the CDR3. This CDR3 is CASSPRTGNEKLFF. As DNA, the CDR3 is TGTGCCAGCAGCCCGAGGACAGGGAATGAAAAACTGTTTTTT.

This chain's CDR3 is CASSVGAWGNQPQHF. The CDR3 DNA sequence: TGTGCCAGCAGTGTAGGGGCTTGGGGCAATCAGCCCCAGCATTTT. V usage is TRBV7-9 and J usage is TRBJ1-5; a possible D gene is TRBD1 (5 bases). The CDR3 sequence is 15 residues long. Trimming removed 6 bases from V and 2 bases from J, with 14 bases in between. From germline, CDR1 is SEHNR and CDR2 FQNEAQ (reference sequence).

This clone was observed a handful of times. V and J are TRBV5-1 and TRBJ2-6; weak D call: TRBD2 (7 bases). The CDR3 runs to 16 residues. CDR1 and CDR2 (germline): SGHRS, YFSETQ. V was clipped by 7 bases and J by 0 bases, with 14 bases between them. The CDR3 bases are TGCGCCAGCGCCCTGGGGGGGCTCTCTGGGGCCAACGTCCTGACTTTC. Translation: CASALGGLSGANVLTF.

The CDR3 protein is CASSTTGNGNTIYF. CDR3 coding DNA: TGTGCCAGCAGTACAACAGGGAACGGAAACACCATATATTTT. The rearrangement links TRBV27 to TRBJ1-3; the D gene is possibly TRBD1 (6 bases). CDR1 MNHEY and CDR2 SMNVEV come from the germline V gene (reference sequence). V gave up 5 bases and J gave up 4 bases, with 12 bases separating them. CDR3 length: 14 amino acids.

The chain recombines TRBV6-5 with TRBJ2-5; 9 bases are a match to TRBD2. The ends lost 6 bases at V and 5 bases at J; junction bases unmatched: 4. Per the germline V gene, CDR1 is MNHEY and CDR2 is SVGAGI. This CDR3 region has 13 residues. The CDR3 DNA sequence: TGTGCCAGCAGGGTAGCGGGGGCGGAGACCCAGTACTTC. Its protein is CASRVAGAETQYF.

The J gene is TRBJ2-5, the V gene TRBV7-3; D remains unclear. Between the trimmed V and J ends, which lost 5 bases and 5 bases, there was a span of 12 bases. The germline gives CDR1 SGHTA, CDR2 FQGTGA. CDR3 length: 13 residues. The CDR3 DNA sequence: TGTGCCAGCAGCGCCTACCCCCGGGAGACCCAGTACTTC. Its translation is CASSAYPRETQYF.

The chain couples TRBV7-9 to TRBJ2-2; 7 bases agree with TRBD1. With V trimmed by 5 bases and J by 6 bases, 9 bases remained unmatched. The CDR3 runs to 15 residues. Germline V gene data show CDR1 as SEHNR and CDR2 as FQNEAQ (reference sequence). The CDR3 DNA follows: TGTGCCAGCAGCCACTCCGAGGGGGCTTCCGGGGAGCTGTTTTTT. It codes for CASSHSEGASGELFF.

V gene TRBV19 combines with J gene TRBJ1-2; D unclear. CDR1 LNHDA and CDR2 SQIVND come from the germline V gene (reference sequence). CDR3 length: 14 residues. The germline V and J ends were trimmed by 1 base and 7 bases, with 13 bases remaining between them. The CDR3 reads CASSIGSRWRGYTF. The CDR3 DNA reads as TGTGCCAGTAGTATAGGCAGCAGGTGGCGTGGCTACACCTTC.